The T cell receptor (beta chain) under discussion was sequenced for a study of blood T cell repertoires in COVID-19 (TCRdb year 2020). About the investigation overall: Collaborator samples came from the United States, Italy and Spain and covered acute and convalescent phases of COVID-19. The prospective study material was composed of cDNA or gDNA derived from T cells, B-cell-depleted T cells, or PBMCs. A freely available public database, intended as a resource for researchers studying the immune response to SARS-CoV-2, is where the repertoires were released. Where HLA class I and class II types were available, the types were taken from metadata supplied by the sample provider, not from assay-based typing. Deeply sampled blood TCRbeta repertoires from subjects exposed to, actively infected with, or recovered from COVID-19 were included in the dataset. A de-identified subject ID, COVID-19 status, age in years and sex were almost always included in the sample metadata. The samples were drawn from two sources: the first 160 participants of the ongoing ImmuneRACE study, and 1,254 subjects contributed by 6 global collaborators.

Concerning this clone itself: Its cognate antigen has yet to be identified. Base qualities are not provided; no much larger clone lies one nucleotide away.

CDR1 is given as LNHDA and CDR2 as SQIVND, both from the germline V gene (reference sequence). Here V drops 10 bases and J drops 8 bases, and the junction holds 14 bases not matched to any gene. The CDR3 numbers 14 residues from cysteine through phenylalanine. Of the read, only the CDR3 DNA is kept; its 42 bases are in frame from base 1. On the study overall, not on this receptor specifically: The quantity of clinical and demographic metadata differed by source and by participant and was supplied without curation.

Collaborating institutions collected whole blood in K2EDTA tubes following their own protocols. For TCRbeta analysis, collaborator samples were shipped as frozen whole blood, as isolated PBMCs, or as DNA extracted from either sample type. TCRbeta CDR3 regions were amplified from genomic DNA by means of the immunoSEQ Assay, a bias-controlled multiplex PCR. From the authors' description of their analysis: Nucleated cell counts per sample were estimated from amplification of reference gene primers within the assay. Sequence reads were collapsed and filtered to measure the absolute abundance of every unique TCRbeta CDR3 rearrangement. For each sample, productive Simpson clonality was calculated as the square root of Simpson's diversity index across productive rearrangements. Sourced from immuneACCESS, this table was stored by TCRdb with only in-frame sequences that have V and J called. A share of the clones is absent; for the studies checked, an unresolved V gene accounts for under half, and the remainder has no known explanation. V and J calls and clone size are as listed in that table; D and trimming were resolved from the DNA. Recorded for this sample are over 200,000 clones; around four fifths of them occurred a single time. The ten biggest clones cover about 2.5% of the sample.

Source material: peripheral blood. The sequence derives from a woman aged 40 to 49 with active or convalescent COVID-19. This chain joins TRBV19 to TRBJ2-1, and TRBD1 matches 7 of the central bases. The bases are TGTGCCACCAGAGGAAGACAGGGCTCGGATGAGCAGTTCTTC. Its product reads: CATRGRQGSDEQFF.